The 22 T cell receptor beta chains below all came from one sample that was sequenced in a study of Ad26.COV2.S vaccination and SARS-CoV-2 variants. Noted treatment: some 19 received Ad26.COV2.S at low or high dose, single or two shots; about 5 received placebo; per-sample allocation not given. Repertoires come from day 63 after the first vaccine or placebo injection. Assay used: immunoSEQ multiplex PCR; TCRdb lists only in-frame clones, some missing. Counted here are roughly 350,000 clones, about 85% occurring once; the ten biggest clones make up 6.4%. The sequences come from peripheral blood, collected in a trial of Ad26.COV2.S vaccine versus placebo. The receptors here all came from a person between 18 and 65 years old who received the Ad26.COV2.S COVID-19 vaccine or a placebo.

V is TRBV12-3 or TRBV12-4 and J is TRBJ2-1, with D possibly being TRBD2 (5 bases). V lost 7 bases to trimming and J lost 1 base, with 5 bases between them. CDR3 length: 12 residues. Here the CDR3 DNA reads TGTGCCAGCACGGGGTCCTACAATGAGCAGTTCTTC. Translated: CASTGSYNEQFF.

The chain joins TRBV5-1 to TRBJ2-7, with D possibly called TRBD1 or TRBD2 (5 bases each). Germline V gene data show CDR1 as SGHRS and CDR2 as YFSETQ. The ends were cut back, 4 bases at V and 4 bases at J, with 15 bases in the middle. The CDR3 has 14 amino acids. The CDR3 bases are TGCGCCAGCAGCCCCCGGGACGGGATTTACGAGCAGTACTTC. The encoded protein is CASSPRDGIYEQYF.

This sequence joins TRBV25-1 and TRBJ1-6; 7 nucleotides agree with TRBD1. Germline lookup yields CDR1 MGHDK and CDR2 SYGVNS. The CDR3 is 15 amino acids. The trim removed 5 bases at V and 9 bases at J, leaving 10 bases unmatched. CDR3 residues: CASSYQGGSGSPLHF. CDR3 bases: TGTGCCAGCAGTTACCAAGGGGGCTCGGGTTCACCCCTCCACTTT.

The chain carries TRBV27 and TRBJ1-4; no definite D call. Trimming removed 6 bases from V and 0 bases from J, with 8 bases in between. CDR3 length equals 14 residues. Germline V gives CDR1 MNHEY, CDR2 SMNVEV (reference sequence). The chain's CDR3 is CASRLGTTNEKLFF. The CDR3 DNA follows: TGTGCCAGCAGGTTAGGCACAACTAATGAAAAACTGTTTTTT.

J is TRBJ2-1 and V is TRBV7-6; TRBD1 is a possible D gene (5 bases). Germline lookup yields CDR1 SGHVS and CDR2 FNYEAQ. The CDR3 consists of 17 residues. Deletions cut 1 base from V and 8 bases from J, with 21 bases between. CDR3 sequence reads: CASSLEEGRGPFDEQFF. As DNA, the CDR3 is TGTGCCAGCAGCTTAGAAGAAGGAAGGGGTCCCTTCGATGAGCAGTTCTTC.

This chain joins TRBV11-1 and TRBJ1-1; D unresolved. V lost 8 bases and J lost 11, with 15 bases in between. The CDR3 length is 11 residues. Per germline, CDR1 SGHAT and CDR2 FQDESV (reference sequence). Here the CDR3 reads CASRLITGAFF. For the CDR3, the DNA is TGTGCCAGCCGCCTTATAACGGGGGCTTTCTTT.

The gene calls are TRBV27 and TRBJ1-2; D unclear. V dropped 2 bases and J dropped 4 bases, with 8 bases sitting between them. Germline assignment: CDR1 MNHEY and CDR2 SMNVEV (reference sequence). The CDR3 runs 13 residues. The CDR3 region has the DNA TGTGCCAGCAGTTTAGGATGGAGCTATGGCTACACCTTC. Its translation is CASSLGWSYGYTF.

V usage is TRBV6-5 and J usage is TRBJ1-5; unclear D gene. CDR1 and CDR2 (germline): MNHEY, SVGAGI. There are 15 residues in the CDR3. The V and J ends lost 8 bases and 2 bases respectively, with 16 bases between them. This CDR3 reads CASRAGISRNQPQHF. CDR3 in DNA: TGTGCCAGCCGGGCGGGGATCTCGCGCAATCAGCCCCAGCATTTT.

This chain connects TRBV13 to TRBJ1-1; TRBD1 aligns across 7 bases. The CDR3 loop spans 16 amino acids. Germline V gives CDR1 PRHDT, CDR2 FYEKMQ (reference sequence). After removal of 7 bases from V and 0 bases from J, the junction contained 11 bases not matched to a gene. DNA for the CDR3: TGTGCCAGCACGGACGGAGGGGGCAGGGTGAACACTGAAGCTTTCTTT. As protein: CASTDGGGRVNTEAFF.

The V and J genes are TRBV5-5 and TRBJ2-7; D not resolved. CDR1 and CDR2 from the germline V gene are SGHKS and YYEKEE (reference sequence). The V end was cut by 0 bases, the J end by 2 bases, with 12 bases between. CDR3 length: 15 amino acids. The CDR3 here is CASSLETDPAYEQYF. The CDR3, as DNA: TGTGCCAGCAGCTTGGAAACAGACCCTGCCTACGAGCAGTACTTC.

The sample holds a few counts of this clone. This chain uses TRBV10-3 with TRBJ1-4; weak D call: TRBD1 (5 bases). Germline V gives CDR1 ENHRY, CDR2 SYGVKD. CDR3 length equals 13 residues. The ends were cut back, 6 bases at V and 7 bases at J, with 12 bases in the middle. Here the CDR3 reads CAIRSGGTEKLFF. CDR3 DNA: TGTGCCATCAGGAGTGGGGGGACTGAAAAACTGTTTTTT.

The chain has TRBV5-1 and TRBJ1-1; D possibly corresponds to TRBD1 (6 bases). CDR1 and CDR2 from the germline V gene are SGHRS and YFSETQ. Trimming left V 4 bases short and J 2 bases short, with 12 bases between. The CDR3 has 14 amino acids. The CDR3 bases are TGCGCCAGCAGCCCGGGGGCGGGTAACACTGAAGCTTTCTTT. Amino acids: CASSPGAGNTEAFF.

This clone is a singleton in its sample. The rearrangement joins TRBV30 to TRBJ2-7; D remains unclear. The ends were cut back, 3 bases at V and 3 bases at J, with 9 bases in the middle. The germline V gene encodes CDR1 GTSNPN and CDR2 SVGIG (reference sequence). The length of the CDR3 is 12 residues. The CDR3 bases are TGTGCCTGGAGAAGGGTTAACTACGAGCAGTACTTC. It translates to CAWRRVNYEQYF.

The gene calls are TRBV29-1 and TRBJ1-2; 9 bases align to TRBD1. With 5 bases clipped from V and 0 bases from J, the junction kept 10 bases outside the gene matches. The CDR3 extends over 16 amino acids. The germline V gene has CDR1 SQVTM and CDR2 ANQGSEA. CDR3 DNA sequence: TGCAGCGTTCAGACAGGGGGGTCGGGAGCTAACTATGGCTACACCTTC. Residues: CSVQTGGSGANYGYTF.

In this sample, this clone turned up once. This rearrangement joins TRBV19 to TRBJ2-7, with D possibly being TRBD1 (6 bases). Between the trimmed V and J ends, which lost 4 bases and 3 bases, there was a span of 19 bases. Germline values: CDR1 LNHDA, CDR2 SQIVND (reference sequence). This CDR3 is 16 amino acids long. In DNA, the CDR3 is TGTGCCAGTAGTAAGCTACCTACAGGGACCGTCTACGAGCAGTACTTC. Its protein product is CASSKLPTGTVYEQYF. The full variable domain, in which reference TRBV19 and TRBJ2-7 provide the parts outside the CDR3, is DGGITQSPKYLFRKEGQNVTLSCEQNLNHDAMYWYRQDPGQGLRLIYYSQIVNDFQKGDIAEGYSVSREKKESFPLTVTSAQKNPTAFYLCASSKLPTGTVYEQYFGPGTRLTVT.

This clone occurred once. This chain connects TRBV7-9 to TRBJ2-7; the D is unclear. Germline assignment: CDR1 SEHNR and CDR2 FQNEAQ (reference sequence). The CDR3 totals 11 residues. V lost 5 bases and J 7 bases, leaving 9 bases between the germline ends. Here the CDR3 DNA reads TGTGCCAGCAGCCCCGTGGGTGAGCAGTACTTC. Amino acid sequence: CASSPVGEQYF.

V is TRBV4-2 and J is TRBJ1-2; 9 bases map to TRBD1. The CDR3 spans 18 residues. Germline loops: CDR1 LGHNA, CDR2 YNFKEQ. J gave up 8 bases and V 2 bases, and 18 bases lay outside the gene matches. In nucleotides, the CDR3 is TGTGCCAGCAGCCAAACCGGGACAGGGTTTACGGGAGTTCTAGGCTACACCTTC. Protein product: CASSQTGTGFTGVLGYTF.

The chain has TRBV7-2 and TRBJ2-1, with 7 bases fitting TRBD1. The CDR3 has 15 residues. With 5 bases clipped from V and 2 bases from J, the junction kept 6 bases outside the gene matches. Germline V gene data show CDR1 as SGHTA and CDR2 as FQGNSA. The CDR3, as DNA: TGTGCCAGCAGCCCCGACAGGGCTCCCTACAATGAGCAGTTCTTC. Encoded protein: CASSPDRAPYNEQFF.

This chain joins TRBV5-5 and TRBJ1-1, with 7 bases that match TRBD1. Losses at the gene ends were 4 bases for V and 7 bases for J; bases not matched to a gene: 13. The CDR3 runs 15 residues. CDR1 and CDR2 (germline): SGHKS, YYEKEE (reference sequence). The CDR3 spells CASSGQVSASGEAFF. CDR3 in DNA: TGTGCCAGCAGCGGACAGGTTTCTGCTTCTGGTGAAGCTTTCTTT.

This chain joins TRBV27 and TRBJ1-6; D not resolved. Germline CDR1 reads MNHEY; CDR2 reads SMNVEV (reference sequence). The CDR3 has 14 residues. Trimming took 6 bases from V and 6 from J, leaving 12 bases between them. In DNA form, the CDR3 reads TGTGCCAGCAGCCTCCAGACTTTTAATTCACCCCTCCACTTT. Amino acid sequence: CASSLQTFNSPLHF.

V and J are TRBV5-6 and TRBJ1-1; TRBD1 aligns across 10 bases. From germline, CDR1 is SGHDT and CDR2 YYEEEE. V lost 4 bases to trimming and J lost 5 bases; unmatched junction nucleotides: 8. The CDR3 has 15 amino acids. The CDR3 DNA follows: TGTGCCAGCAGCCTAGACAGGGGGCGCGGAACTGAAGCTTTCTTT. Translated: CASSLDRGRGTEAFF.

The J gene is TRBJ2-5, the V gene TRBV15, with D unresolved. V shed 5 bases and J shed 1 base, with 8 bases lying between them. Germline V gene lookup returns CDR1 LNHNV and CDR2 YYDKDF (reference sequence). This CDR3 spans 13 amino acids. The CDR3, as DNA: TGTGCCACCAGCCCGACCAGCCAAGAGACCCAGTACTTC. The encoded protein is CATSPTSQETQYF.